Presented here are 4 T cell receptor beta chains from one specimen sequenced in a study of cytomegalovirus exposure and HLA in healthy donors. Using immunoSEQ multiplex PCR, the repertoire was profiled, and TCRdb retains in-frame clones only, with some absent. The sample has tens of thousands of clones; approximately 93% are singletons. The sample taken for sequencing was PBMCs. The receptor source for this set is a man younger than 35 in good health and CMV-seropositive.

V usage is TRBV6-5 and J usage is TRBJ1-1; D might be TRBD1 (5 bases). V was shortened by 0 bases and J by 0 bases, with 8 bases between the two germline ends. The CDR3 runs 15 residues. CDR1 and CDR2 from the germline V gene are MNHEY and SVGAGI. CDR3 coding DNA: TGTGCCAGCAGTTACTCGAAGGGGCTGAACACTGAAGCTTTCTTT. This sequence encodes CASSYSKGLNTEAFF.

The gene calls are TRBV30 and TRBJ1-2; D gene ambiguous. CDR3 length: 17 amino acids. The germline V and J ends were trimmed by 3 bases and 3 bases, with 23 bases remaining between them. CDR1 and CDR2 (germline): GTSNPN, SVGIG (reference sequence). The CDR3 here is CAWRRKGRGLPHYGYTF. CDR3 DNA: TGTGCCTGGAGGCGTAAGGGTAGAGGACTACCCCACTATGGCTACACCTTC.

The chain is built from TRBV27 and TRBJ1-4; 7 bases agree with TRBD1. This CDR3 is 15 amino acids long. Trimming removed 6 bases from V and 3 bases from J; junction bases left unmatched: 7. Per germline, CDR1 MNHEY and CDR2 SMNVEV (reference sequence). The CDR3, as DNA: TGTGCCAGCAGCCTTGAGGGGGCGTCTAATGAAAAACTGTTTTTT. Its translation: CASSLEGASNEKLFF. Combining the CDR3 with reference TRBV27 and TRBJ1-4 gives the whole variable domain EAQVTQNPRYLITVTGKKLTVTCSQNMNHEYMSWYRQDPGLGLRQIYYSMNVEVTDKGDVPEGYKVSRKEKRNFPLILESPSPNQTSLYFCASSLEGASNEKLFFGSGTQLSVL.

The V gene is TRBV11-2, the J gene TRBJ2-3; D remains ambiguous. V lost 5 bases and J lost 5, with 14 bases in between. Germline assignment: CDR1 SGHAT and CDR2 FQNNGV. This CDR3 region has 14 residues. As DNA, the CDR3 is TGTGCCAGCAGCCTACTGGCGCCGGGAGATACGCAGTATTTT. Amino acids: CASSLLAPGDTQYF. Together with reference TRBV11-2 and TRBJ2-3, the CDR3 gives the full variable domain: EAGVAQSPRYKIIEKRQSVAFWCNPISGHATLYWYQQILGQGPKLLIQFQNNGVVDDSQLPKDRFSAERLKGVDSTLKIQPAKLEDSAVYLCASSLLAPGDTQYFGPGTRLTVL.